This paragraph reports one T cell receptor (beta chain). These data originate in a study of blood T cell repertoires in COVID-19. Whole-study context: The United States, Italy and Spain supplied acute and convalescent COVID-19 samples. Nucleic acid was either cDNA or gDNA, and it came from T cells, B-cell-depleted T cells, or PBMCs.

With 4 bases removed from V and 5 bases from J, the gap between germline ends came to 6 bases. This CDR3 is built from 11 residues. The germline CDR1 and CDR2 sequences are SGHRS and YFSETQ. Original data processing: Nucleated cell counts were estimated from reference gene primer amplification. Clones were read by immunoSEQ multiplex PCR, and TCRdb kept only the in-frame ones, dropping some. V, J and clone size are taken as reported in that table, and D and trimming were inferred from the DNA itself. The sample lists roughly 50,000 clones; 65% to 80% were seen once. Sequenced input: peripheral blood. The receptor comes from a human donor with active or convalescent COVID-19. The donor label of this sample is uncertain. The V call is TRBV5-1, the J call TRBJ2-5; D call uncertain. The CDR3 DNA follows: TGCGCCAGCAGCACCCAGGAGACCCAGTACTTC. It yields the protein CASSTQETQYF.